The source of this T cell receptor beta chain is a study of shared clonotypes between healthy human individuals (dated by TCRdb to the early 2020s). The study in broad terms: The cohort included a few men and a couple of women between 18 and 49 years of age. Libraries were prepared and TCR repertoires were sequenced by different laboratories using diverse techniques, in order to increase sequencing depth and limit assay-specific biases. For each donor, CD4 naive and CD4 memory were each run on three plates, CD8 naive on two plates, and CD8 memory on one plate. Leukapheresis yielded between about 0.9 and 9 billion PBMCs per donor. Blood TCR repertoires of roughly 5 healthy adults were deeply sequenced to estimate repertoire size and the extent of clonotype sharing between individuals. Overall study outcomes, separate from this receptor: Sampling was restricted to blood, and TCR repertoires in tissues likely differ from the TCR repertoires found in blood. Pairwise subsampling indicated that sequencing depth was expected to affect the degree of clonotype sharing among donors. Across several donors, around 5.4% of naive CD4, roughly 3.4% of naive CD8, about 2.3% of memory CD4, and 0.3% to 0.45% of memory CD8 clonotypes were shared. The genetic and exposure-history diversity represented was limited by the small number of donors. Higher generation probabilities were observed for clonotypes shared by all four sorted-subset donors than for non-shared clonotypes. Estimated clonotype richness was generally larger for naive than for memory subsets. Rarefaction of sorted-subset datasets indicated incomplete sequencing despite the large sequencing depth.

Using the deep immunoSEQ assay, TCR CDR3 regions were amplified from genomic DNA by multiplex PCR. Extracted genomic DNA from each cell subset was distributed evenly across all wells of several immunoSEQ 96-well plates, and each plate was treated as a replicate. Each replicate PCR for sorted subsets received around 210 ng genomic DNA, equal to roughly 29,000 T cell genomes. Purified libraries were measured with a Qubit 3.0 fluorometer, size-checked on a Bioanalyzer 2100, and measured again with the KAPA Library Quantification kit. Every immunoSEQ 96-well plate was sequenced on a dedicated single-read 150-cycle Illumina NextSeq 550 flow cell. The authors' analysis ran thus. The immunoSEQ output contained only junctional sequences without quality scores, so filtering could not match that applied to full-length reads. To assign V/J genes and CDR3, sequences were annotated against IMGT germline references using PyIR, a Python wrapper for IgBLAST v1.9. Reads with weak V/J assignments (E-value above 1e-6), missing CDR3, stop codons, out-of-frame junctions, or ambiguous translated residues were removed. A V3J clonotype was defined by an identical inferred V gene, J gene, and CDR3 amino acid sequence. To compute the percentage overlap between repertoires, the number of shared unique clonotypes was divided by the size of the smaller repertoire. Three approaches were used to assess repertoire richness: RTK rarefaction, the Chao1 estimator, and Recon v2.1 estimates of unobserved clonotypes. Generation probabilities for all TCRbeta clonotypes obtained by the gDNA method from four donors were computed using OLGA. TCRdb mirrors the immuneACCESS table, restricted to in-frame sequences. Some clones are absent from its copies; in checked studies, under half trace to an unresolved V gene, and the reason for the others is unknown. V, J and clone size are those of that table, while D and trimming were read from the DNA. Recorded for this sample are about 2.4 million clones; over 85% of them occurred a single time. Together, the top ten hold 0.36% of the sample.

Healthy HIV-negative adults with no recently reported acute infections or vaccinations were included as donors. All donors were Caucasian adults living in Nashville, Tennessee, USA. Magnetic negative selection was used to enrich CD4+ T cells, after which naive cells were positively selected on CD45RA and the negative fraction became the memory subset. Blood was collected by leukapheresis, and PBMCs were isolated by Ficoll-Histopaque density gradient centrifugation and then cryopreserved in liquid nitrogen vapor phase. Analytical flow cytometry was used to check the purity and quantity of every magnetically sorted T cell population. Genomic DNA was isolated from each sorted fraction and quantified by UV absorbance on a Nanodrop 2000c. Worth noting for this clone: Its antigen is not yet known. Nothing much larger sits one base from this clone, and base qualities are not available.

This clonotype was obtained from a man younger than 30 in good health. Some clones in this sample may be carry-over from other donors' samples. Specimen: naive CD4+ T cells from PBMCs. The sample's cell subset or site label, decoded: CD45RA+ positively selected.

The DNA is TGTGCCAGCAGCCTCGCGTGGGGACAACGCCTCTCTGGAAACACCATATATTTT. This codes for CASSLAWGQRLSGNTIYF. The rearrangement combines TRBV5-8 with TRBJ1-3; D gene: possibly TRBD1, on 6 matching bases. V sheds 4 bases and J sheds 0 bases, leaving 20 bases between their ends. The CDR3 has 18 amino acids, counting the end cysteine and phenylalanine. Here the CDR3 DNA is all that survives: 54 bases in frame from base 1. The germline V gene encodes CDR1 SGHTS and CDR2 YDEGEE.